This entry concerns a single T cell receptor beta chain. The CDR3 covers 13 residues. V was pared by 5 bases and J by 4 bases, with 11 bases between. CDR1 is MNHEY, CDR2 SMNVEV, per germline (reference sequence). The sample is drawn from a study of blood T cell repertoires in COVID-19. Sequencing used immunoSEQ multiplex PCR; TCRdb keeps in-frame clones, though not all of them. The sample records about 130,000 clones, around 89% being singletons. Sequencing was carried out using peripheral blood. The chain links TRBV27 to TRBJ1-1, with D maybe TRBD1 (6 bases). The receptor comes from a man aged 55 to 70 with active or convalescent COVID-19. In nucleotides, the CDR3 is TGTGCCAGCAGTCCAAACAGGGCCACTGAAGCTTTCTTT. Translating it yields CASSPNRATEAFF.